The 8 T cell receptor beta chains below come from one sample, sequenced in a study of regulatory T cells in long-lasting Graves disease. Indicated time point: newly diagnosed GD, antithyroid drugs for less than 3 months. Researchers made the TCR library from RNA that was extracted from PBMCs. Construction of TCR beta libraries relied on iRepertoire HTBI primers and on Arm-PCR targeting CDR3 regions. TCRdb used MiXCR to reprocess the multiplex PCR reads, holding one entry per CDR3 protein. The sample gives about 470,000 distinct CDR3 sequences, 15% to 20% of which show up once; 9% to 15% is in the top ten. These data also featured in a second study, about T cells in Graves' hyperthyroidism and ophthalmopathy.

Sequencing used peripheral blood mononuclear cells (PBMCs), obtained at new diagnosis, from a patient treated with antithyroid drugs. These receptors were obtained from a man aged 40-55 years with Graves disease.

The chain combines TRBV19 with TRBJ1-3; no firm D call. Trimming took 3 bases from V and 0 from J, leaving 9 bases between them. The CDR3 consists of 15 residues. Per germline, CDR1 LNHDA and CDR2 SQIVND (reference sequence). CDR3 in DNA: TGTGCCAGTAGTATTGAGGGATCCTCTGGAAACACCATATATTTT. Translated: CASSIEGSSGNTIYF.

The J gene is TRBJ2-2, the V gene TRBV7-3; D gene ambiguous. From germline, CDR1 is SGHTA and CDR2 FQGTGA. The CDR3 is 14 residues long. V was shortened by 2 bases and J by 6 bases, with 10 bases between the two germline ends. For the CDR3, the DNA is TGTGCCAGCAGCTTAGGATCGCGTTCCGGGGAGCTGTTTTTT. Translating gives CASSLGSRSGELFF.

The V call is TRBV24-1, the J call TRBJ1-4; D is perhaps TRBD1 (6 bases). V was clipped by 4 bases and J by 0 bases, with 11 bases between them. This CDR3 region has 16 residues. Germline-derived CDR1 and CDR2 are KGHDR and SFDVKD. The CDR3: CATSESGDPTNEKLFF. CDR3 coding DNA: TGTGCCACCAGTGAATCAGGGGATCCAACTAATGAAAAACTGTTTTTT.

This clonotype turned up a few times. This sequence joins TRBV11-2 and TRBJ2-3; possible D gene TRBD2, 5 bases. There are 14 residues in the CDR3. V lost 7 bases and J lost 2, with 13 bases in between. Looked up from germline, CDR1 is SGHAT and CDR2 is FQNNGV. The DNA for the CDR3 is TGTGCCAGCATCTACGGACTGGACACAGATACGCAGTATTTT. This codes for CASIYGLDTDTQYF. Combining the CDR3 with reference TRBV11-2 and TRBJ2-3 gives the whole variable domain EAGVAQSPRYKIIEKRQSVAFWCNPISGHATLYWYQQILGQGPKLLIQFQNNGVVDDSQLPKDRFSAERLKGVDSTLKIQPAKLEDSAVYLCASIYGLDTDTQYFGPGTRLTVL.

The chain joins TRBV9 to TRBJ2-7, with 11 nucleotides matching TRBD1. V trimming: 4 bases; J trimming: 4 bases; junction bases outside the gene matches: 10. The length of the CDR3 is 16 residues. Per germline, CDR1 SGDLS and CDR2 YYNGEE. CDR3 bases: TGTGCCAGCAGCCTCGCGGGGGACAGGGGGATATACGAGCAGTACTTC. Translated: CASSLAGDRGIYEQYF.

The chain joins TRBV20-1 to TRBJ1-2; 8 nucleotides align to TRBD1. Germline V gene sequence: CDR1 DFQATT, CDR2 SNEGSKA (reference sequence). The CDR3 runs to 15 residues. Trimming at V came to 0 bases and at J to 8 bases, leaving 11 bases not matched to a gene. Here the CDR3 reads CSARDLGRGRKGYTF. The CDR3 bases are TGCAGTGCTAGAGATCTTGGCAGGGGGCGGAAAGGCTACACCTTC.

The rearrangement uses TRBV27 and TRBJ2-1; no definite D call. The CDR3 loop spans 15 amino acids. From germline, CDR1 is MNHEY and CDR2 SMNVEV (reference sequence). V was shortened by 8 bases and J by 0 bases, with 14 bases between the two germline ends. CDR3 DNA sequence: TGTGCCAGCGCCCCCGGTGCCCCCTCCTACAATGAGCAGTTCTTC. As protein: CASAPGAPSYNEQFF.

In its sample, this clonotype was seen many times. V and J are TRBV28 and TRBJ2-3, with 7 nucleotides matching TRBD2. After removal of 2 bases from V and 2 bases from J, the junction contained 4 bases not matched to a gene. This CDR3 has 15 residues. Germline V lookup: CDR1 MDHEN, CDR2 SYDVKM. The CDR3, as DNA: TGTGCCAGCAGTTTAGCGGGGGACCCCACAGATACGCAGTATTTT. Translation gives CASSLAGDPTDTQYF.